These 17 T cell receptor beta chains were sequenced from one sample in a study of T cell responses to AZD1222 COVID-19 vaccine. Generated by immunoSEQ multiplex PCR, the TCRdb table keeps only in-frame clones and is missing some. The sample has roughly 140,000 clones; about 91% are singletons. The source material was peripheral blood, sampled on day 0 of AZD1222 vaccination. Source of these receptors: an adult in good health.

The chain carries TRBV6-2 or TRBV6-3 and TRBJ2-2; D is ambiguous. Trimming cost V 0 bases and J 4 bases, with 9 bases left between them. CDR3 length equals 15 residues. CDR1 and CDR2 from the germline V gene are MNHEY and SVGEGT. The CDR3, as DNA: TGTGCCAGCAGTTACTCGATTCTCACCACCGGGGAGCTGTTTTTT. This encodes CASSYSILTTGELFF.

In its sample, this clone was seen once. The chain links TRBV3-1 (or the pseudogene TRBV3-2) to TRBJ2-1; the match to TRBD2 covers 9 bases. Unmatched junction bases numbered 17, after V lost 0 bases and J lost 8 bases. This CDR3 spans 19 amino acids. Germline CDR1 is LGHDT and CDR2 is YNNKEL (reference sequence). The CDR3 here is CASSQEGLALSELRHEQFF. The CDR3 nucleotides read TGTGCCAGCAGCCAAGAGGGACTAGCACTTTCAGAGCTCCGTCATGAGCAGTTCTTC.

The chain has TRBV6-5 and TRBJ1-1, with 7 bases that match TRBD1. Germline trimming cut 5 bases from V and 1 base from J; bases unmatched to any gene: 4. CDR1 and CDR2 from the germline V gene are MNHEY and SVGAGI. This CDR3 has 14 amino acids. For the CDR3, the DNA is TGTGCCAGCAGTAGGGGACAGACGAACACTGAAGCTTTCTTT. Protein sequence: CASSRGQTNTEAFF.

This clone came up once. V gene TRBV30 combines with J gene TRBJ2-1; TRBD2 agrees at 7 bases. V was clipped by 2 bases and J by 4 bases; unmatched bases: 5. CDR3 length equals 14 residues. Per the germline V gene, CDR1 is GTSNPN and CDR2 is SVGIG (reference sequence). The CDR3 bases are TGTGCCTGGAGTCCTTCCGGGAGGTACAATGAGCAGTTCTTC. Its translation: CAWSPSGRYNEQFF.

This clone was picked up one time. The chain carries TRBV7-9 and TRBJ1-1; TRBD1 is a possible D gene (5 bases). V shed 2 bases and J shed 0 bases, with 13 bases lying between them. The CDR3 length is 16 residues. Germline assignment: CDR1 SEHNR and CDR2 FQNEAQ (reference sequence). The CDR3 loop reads CASSLTAGGMNTEAFF. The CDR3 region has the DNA TGTGCCAGCAGCTTAACCGCCGGGGGTATGAACACTGAAGCTTTCTTT.

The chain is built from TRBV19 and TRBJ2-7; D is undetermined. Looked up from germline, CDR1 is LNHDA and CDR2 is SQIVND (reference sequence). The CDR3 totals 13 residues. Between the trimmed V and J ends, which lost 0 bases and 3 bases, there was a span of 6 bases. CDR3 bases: TGTGCCAGTAGTATAGACACCTACTACGAGCAGTACTTC. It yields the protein CASSIDTYYEQYF.

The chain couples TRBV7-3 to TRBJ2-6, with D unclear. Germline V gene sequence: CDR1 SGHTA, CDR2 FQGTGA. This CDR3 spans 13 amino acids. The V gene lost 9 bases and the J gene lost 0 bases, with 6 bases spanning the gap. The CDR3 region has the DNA TGTGCCAGTTCAAACTCTGGGGCCAACGTCCTGACTTTC. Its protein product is CASSNSGANVLTF.

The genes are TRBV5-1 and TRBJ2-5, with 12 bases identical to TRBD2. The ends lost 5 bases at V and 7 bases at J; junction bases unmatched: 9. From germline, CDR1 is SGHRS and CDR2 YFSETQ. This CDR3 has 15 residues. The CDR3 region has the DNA TGCGCCAGCAGTTCCGGACTAGCGGGAAGGGTGACCCAGTACTTC. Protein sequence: CASSSGLAGRVTQYF.

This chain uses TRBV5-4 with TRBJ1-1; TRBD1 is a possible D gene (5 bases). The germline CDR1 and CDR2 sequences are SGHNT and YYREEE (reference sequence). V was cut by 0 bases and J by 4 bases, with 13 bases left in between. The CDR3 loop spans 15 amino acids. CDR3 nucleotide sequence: TGTGCCAGCAGCTTGGAAGGGCGAAGGGGCACTGAAGCTTTCTTT. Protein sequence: CASSLEGRRGTEAFF.

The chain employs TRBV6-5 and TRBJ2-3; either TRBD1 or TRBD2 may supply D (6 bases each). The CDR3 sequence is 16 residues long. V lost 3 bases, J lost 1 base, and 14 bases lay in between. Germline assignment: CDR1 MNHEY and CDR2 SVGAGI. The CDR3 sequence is CASSYGGRTGTDTQYF. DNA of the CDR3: TGTGCCAGCAGTTATGGAGGGAGGACAGGCACAGATACGCAGTATTTT.

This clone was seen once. The CDR3: CASSPPENTGELFF. CDR3 coding DNA: TGTGCCAGTAGTCCCCCTGAGAACACCGGGGAGCTGTTTTTT. This sequence joins TRBV19 and TRBJ2-2; D gene ambiguous. The CDR3 covers 14 residues. CDR1 and CDR2 from the germline V gene are LNHDA and SQIVND (reference sequence). The V and J ends lost 5 bases and 1 base respectively, with 8 bases between them. Full variable domain (remainder filled in from reference TRBV19 and TRBJ2-2): DGGITQSPKYLFRKEGQNVTLSCEQNLNHDAMYWYRQDPGQGLRLIYYSQIVNDFQKGDIAEGYSVSREKKESFPLTVTSAQKNPTAFYLCASSPPENTGELFFGEGSRLTVL.

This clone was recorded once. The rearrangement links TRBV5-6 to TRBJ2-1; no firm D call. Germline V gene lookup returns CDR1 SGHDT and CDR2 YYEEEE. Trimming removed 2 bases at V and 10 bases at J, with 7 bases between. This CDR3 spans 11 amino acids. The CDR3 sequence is CASSLDGEQFF. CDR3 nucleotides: TGTGCCAGCAGCTTAGATGGGGAGCAGTTCTTC.

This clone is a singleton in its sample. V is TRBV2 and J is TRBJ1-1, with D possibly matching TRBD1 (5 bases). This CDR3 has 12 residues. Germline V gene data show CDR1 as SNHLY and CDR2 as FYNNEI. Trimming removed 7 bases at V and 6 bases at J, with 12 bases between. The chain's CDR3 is CASMPGRAEAFF. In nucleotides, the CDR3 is TGTGCCAGCATGCCAGGGAGGGCTGAAGCTTTCTTT.

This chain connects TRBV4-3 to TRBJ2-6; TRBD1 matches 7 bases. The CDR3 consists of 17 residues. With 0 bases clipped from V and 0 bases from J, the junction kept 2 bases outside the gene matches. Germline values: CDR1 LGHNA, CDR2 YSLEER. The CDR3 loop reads CASSQDPGGSGANVLTF. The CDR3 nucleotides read TGCGCCAGCAGCCAAGATCCAGGGGGCTCTGGGGCCAACGTCCTGACTTTC.

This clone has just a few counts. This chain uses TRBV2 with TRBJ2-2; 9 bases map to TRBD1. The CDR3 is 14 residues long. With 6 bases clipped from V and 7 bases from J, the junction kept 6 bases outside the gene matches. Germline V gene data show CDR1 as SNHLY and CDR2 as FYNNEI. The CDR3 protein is CASRQGALIGELFF. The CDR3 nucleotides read TGTGCCAGCAGACAGGGGGCGCTTATCGGGGAGCTGTTTTTT. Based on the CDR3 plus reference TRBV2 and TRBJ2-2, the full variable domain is EPEVTQTPSHQVTQMGQEVILRCVPISNHLYFYWYRQILGQKVEFLVSFYNNEISEKSEIFDDQFSVERPDGSNFTLKIRSTKLEDSAMYFCASRQGALIGELFFGEGSRLTVL.

CDR3 amino acids: CASSLSPHLGSVYEQYF. CDR3 nucleotides: TGTGCCAGCAGTTTATCTCCCCACCTCGGTTCCGTCTACGAGCAGTACTTC. The chain joins TRBV7-2 to TRBJ2-7, with D unclear. The CDR3 is 17 amino acids. V lost 6 bases, J lost 3 bases, and 24 bases lay in between. The germline V gene has CDR1 SGHTA and CDR2 FQGNSA.

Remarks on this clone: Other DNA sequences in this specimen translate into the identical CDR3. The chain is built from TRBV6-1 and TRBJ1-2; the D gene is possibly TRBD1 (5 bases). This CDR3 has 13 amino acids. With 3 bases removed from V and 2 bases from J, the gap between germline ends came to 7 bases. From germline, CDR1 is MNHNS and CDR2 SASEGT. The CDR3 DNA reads TGTGCCAGCAGTGAGGCAGGGAACTATGGCTACACCTTC. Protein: CASSEAGNYGYTF.